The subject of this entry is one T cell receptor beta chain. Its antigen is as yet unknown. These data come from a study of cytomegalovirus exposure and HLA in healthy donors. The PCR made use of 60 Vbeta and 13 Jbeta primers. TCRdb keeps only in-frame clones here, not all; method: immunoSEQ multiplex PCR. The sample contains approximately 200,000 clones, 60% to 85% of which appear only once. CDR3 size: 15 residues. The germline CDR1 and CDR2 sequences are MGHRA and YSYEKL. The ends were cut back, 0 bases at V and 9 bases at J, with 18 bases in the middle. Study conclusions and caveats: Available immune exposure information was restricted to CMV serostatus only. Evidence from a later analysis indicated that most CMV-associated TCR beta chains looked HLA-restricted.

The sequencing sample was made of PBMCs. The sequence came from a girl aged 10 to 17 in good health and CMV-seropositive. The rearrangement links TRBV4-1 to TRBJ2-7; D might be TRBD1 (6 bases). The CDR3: CASSQDIRQGLGQYF. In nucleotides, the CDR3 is TGCGCCAGCAGCCAAGATATAAGGCAGGGGCTGGGGCAGTACTTC.